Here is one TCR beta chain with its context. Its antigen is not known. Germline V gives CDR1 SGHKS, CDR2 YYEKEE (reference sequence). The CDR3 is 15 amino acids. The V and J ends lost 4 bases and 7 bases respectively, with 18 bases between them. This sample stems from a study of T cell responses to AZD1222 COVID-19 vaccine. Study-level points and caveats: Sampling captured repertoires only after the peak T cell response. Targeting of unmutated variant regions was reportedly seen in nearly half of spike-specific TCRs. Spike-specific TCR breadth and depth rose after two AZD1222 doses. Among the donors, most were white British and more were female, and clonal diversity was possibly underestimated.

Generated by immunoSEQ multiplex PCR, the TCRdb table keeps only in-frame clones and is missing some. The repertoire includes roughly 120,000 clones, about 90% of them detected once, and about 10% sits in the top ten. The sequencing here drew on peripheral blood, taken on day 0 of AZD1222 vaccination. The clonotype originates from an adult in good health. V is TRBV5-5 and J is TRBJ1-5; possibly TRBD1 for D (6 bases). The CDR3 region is CASSGGGGGGQPQHF. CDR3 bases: TGTGCCAGCAGCGGGGGCGGGGGGGGCGGACAGCCCCAGCATTTT.